These 2 T cell receptor beta chains were sequenced from one sample in a study of blood T cell repertoires in COVID-19. TCRdb's copy holds only in-frame clones and misses some; the assay was immunoSEQ multiplex PCR. The sample records some 99,000 clones, about 90% being singletons. Material for sequencing was peripheral blood. Source of these receptors: a human donor with COVID-19, enrolled during active disease. The donor label of this sample is uncertain.

The chain joins TRBV2 to TRBJ2-5; 10 bases map to TRBD2. V shed 0 bases and J 5 bases; nucleotides not matched to a gene: 9. This CDR3 contains 17 residues. Germline assignment: CDR1 SNHLY and CDR2 FYNNEI. The CDR3 nucleotides read TGTGCCAGCAGTGAAGCGGAGAGCGGGGGGGCTTCTGAGACCCAGTACTTC. This encodes CASSEAESGGASETQYF.

The genes are TRBV10-1 and TRBJ1-1; D unresolved. This CDR3 has 14 residues. V was clipped by 6 bases and J by 4 bases, with 15 bases between them. The germline V gene has CDR1 WNHNN and CDR2 SYGVQD (reference sequence). CDR3 sequence reads: CASSPIRGSTEAFF. CDR3 DNA: TGCGCCAGCAGCCCCATACGAGGGAGCACTGAAGCTTTCTTT.